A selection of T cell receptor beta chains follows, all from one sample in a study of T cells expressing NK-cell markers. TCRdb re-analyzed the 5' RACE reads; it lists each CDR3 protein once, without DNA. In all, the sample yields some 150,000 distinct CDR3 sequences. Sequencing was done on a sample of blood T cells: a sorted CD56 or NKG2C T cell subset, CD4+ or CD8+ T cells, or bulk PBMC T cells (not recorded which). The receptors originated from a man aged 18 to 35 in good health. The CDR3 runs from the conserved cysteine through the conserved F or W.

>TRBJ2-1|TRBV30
CAWTETSAYNEQFF
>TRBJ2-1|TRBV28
CASSLAQHNEQFF
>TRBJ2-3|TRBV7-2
CASSPWTAIITDTQYF
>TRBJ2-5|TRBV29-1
CSVWGLAEGQETQYF
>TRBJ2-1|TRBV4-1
CASSQDMTGNPYNEQFF
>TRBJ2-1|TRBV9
CASSVGGDQWGNEQFF
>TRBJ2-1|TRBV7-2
CASSLAASGRIYNEQFF
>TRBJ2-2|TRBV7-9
CASSLVVAANTGELFF
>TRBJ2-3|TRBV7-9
CASSPTGTRTDTQYF
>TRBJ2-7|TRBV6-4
CASSDWGDSSEQYF
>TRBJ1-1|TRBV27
CASISWGDSTEAFF
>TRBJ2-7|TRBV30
CASTGTVAYEQYF
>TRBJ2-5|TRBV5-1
CASSPSQLAGGPQFETQYF
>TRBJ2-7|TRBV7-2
CASSYGTPSSYEQYF
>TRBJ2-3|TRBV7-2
CASSPGLAPLSTDTQYF
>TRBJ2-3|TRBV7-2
CASSLTVGQRILDTQYF
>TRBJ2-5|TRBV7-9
CASLGGSWETQYF
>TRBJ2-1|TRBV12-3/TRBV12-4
CASSMGILKQFF
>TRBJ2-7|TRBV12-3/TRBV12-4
CASSPTGTGAEQYF
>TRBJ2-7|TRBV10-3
CAISDRIRSSYEQYF
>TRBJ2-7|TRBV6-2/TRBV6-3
CASSSEREPYEQYF